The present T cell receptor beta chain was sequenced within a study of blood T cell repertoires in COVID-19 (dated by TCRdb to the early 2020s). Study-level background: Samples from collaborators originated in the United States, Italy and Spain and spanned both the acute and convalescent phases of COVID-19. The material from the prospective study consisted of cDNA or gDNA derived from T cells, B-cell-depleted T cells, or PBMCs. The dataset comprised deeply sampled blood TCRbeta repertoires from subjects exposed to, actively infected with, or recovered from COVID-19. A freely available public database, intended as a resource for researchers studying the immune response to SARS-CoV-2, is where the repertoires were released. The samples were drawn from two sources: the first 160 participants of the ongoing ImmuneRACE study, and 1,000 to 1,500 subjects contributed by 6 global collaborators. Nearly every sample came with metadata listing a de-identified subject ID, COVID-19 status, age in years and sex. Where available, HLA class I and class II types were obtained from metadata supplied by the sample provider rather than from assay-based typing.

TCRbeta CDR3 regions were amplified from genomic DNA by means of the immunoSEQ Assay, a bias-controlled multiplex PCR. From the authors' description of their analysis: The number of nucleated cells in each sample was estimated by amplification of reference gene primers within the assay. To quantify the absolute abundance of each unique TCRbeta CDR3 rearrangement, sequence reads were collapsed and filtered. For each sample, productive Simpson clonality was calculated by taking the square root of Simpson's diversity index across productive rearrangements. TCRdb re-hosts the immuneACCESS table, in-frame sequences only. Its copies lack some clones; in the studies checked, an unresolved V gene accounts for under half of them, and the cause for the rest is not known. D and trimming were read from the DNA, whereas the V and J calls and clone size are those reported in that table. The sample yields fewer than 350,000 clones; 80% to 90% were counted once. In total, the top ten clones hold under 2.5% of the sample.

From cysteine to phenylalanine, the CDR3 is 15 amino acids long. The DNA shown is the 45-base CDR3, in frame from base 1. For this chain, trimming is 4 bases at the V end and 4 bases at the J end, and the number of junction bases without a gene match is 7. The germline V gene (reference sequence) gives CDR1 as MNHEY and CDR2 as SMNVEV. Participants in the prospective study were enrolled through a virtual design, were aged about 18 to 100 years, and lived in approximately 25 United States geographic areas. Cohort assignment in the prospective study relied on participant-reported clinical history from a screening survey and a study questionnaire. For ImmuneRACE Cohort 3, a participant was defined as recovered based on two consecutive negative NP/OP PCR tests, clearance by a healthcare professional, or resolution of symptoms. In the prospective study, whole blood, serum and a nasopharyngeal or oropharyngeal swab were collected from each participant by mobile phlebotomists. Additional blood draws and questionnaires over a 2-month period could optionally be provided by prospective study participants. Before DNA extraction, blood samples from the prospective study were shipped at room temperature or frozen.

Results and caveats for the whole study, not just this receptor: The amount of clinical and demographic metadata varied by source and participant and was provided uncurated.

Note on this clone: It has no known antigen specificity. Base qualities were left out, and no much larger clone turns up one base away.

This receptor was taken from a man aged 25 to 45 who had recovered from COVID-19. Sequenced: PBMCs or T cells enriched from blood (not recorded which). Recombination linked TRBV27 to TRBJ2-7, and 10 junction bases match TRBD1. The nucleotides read TGTGCCAGCAGTTCAATGACAGGGGGCGAGTACGAGCAGTACTTC. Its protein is CASSSMTGGEYEQYF.